Included here is one TCR beta chain sequence, with context. Its antigen is not identified. The sample belongs to a study of cytomegalovirus exposure and HLA in healthy donors. For the study at large: Among the approximately 370 donors who were genotyped, approximately 76% fell in the genetic ancestry cluster that is associated with self-reported Caucasian donors.

PCR was performed using 60 Vbeta and 13 Jbeta primers. Using immunoSEQ multiplex PCR, the repertoire was profiled, and TCRdb retains in-frame clones only, with some absent. Found here are some 70,000 clones, 80% to 90% of them singletons; the top ten hold around 7%. Study findings and constraints: Testing in vitro showed three CMV-associated chains specific for CMV antigens. The likely explanation for a cluster of highly shared sequence variants was sequencing artifact.

The receptor comes from a human donor in good health. Sequences were obtained from PBMCs.

The CDR3 DNA follows: TGTGCCAGCAGTATAAGGGACAGGCGCTTCGGCGAGCAGTACTTC. Amino acid sequence: CASSIRDRRFGEQYF. This chain connects TRBV28 to TRBJ2-5, with TRBD1 matching over 8 bases. The last part of the DNA fits TRBJ2-7 better; the J call may be wrong. The CDR3 has 15 residues. Germline assignment: CDR1 MDHEN and CDR2 SYDVKM.